This TCR beta chain emerged from a study of cytomegalovirus exposure and HLA in healthy donors (dated 2017 in TCRdb). Regarding the research as a whole: In an earlier analysis of roughly 590 of the donors, 250 to 350 Gb of sequence data and about 110 million unique TCR beta sequences from some 170 million T cells were reported. The study was designed to test whether signatures of past pathogen exposure could be identified by cataloging public T cell receptors. In the later analysis, no new phenotypic data were used to find candidate immune exposures; instead, reliance was placed on TCR beta sequences and their occurrence across donors. In an earlier analysis of 500 to 650 of the donors, high-throughput TCR beta sequencing was used to judge whether each TCR beta V gene segment behaved as functional or pseudogenic. Of the approximately 400 genotyped donors, roughly 80% fell in the genetic ancestry cluster associated with self-reported Caucasian donors. The number of donors typed differed by locus, with 629-630 for A, B, C, DRB1 and DQB1, 522 for DQA1, some 570 for DPA1, and around 430 for DPB1. Across some 400 genotyped donors of the cohort, an average of roughly 250,000 unique TCR beta nucleotide sequences per donor were sequenced, and roughly 17% of those sequences were non-productive. An early release that covered about 600 HLA-typed donors contained approximately 300 gigabases of sequencing data and tens of millions of unique TCR sequences. A later genetic analysis used genome-wide SNP genotypes for about 60% of the roughly 670 donors, treating that subset as a discovery cohort. About five DR-DQ haplotypes were treated as single units for association and clustering because of strong linkage in the cohort. Along with the approximately 600-subject first cohort, a separate validation cohort of 120 different subjects was used. Donor age, sex, ethnicity and CMV serostatus were compiled alongside the repertoire data. Every discovery cohort repertoire had been produced on one sequencing platform. A later analysis re-analyzed previously published TCR beta repertoires from several hundred donors and added high-resolution HLA genotyping to study TCR occurrence patterns. The T cell repertoires of several hundred subjects were profiled by immunosequencing and related to cytomegalovirus serostatus. High-throughput TCR immunosequencing, statistical association of individual TCRs with disease status, and machine learning were combined to predict cytomegalovirus infection status. HLA typing included class I and class II loci at four-digit resolution.

Notes on this clone: The antigen it recognizes is unknown. Per-base qualities were not stored, and no clone one base away is much larger.

Library generation was performed with the immunoSEQ multiplex PCR assay. For the multiplex PCR, a mixture combining 60 forward primers for TCR Vbeta segments and 13 reverse primers for TCR Jbeta segments was used. A multiplex PCR assay on genomic DNA amplified the CDR3 region of rearranged TCR beta genes. The Illumina HiSeq System was used to sequence the amplified TCR beta libraries as 87-base-pair reads. On the study's bioinformatics: A later analysis counted tens of millions of unique TCR beta chains across the approximately 700 repertoires, and approximately 11 million of these chains were shared by at least two donors. Raw reads were error-corrected and collapsed into unique sequences by a nearest-neighbor algorithm in which closely related sequences were merged to remove PCR and sequencing errors. V, D and J gene segments were assigned by aligning CDR3 sequences to IMGT reference sequences. For a sequence to be retained, a match of at least six nucleotides was required to both a V gene segment and a J gene segment. A rearrangement was called productive if the CDR3 had no stop codons and remained in frame with V and J, and every other rearrangement was called non-productive. Following IMGT convention, CDR3 was defined as the stretch from the second conserved V-encoded cysteine to the conserved J-encoded phenylalanine. The earlier analysis of about 610 of the donors excluded sequences that lacked an unambiguous match to a single V gene segment. In an earlier analysis of 587 of the donors, a V segment was called functional when productive rearrangements were above 56.7%, and segregating when the standard deviation between donors exceeded 5%. A statistical classification framework was built for diagnosing cytomegalovirus status from the catalog of TCR beta chain sequences. A later analysis assigned V and J genes by comparing TCR nucleotide sequences with IMGT/GENE-DB human TR gene sequences. The TCRdist pipeline was used in a later analysis to assign CDR3 sequences and most-parsimonious VDJ recombination scenarios. A later analysis defined each TCR beta chain by its CDR3 amino acid sequence plus V-gene family, and excluded reads lacking a unique V-gene family. To address suspected cross-contamination and a sequencing artifact, a later analysis removed a few hundred highly shared, low-generation-probability nucleotide sequences. For each public chain, a later analysis derived a clonal expansion index from normalized ranks of inferred template counts within each repertoire. Generation probabilities in a later analysis came from a VDJ recombination model fitted to out-of-frame rearrangements, and those results were checked against IGoR. In a later analysis, hypergeometric tests were used to score TCR-TCR, TCR-HLA and TCR-CMV co-occurrence, with a repertoire-size bias correction applied to TCR pairs. In a later analysis, false discovery rates were estimated by permuting HLA or CMV assignments 20 times. In a later analysis, co-occurring TCRs were grouped with DBSCAN, and TCRdist sequence similarity was added when clustering was performed within HLA-allele-positive subsets. For co-occurrence clustering, repertoires with fewer than 30,000 or more than 120,000 public chains were excluded, along with five repertoires with anomalous nucleotide sharing. Sourced from immuneACCESS, this table was stored by TCRdb with only in-frame sequences that have V and J called. A share of the clones is absent; for the studies checked, an unresolved V gene accounts for under half, and the remainder has no known explanation. That table gives V, J and clone size, and the DNA gave D and trimming. The sample includes about 160,000 clones, with around 80% observed a single time. Approximately 8% of the sample belongs to the ten largest clones.

The cohort consisted of some 730 healthy bone marrow donors. At the time of sampling, all cohort members were nominally healthy, though unrecorded immune exposures were likely present. The donor tested CMV seropositive, placing the donor among the 290 or so seropositive members of the cohort. Every donor gave a peripheral blood sample, and the peripheral blood mononuclear cells from that sample were used for TCR beta sequencing. The Qiagen DNeasy Blood Extraction Kit was used to extract genomic DNA from the blood cell samples. Results and caveats for the whole study, not just this receptor: A further reported finding was that TCR beta sequences accurately predicted the HLA-A and HLA-B alleles for most subjects in the first cohort. A later analysis reported that several top co-occurrence clusters appeared linked to parvovirus B19, influenza, CMV and Epstein-Barr virus. It was suggested by the authors that the approach could potentially be generalized to other disease states and immunological phenotypes. An earlier analysis of approximately 540 of the donors showed that most TCR beta V segments appeared in productive rearrangements either about 87% or about 30% of the time, which broadly matched IMGT annotations. Across donors, most TCR sequences were observed very rarely, whereas some public TCRs were present in many individuals. Assigning TCR associations to individual alleles was difficult when HLA alleles, especially DR and DQ, strongly co-occurred. In a later analysis, HLA-associated TCR beta chains were found to be more clonally expanded and to have lower generation probabilities than equally common non-associated chains. Specific HLA alleles were associated with over 15,000 TCR beta sequences at a false discovery rate of 0.05 in a later analysis. The cohort was sequenced for TCR beta chains only, and without alpha or paired-chain data the features that could be detected were limited. A later genetic analysis reported fewer N-insertions in productive TCRs among donors in an Asian-associated ancestry cluster than the roughly 720-donor mean. An association between a missense DCLRE1C variant and V-gene and J-gene trimming of TCR beta chains was found in a later genetic analysis and replicated in an independent cohort. The earlier analysis of 587 of the donors excluded some 15 rarely observed V segments, including chromosome 9 orphons, because counts were too low. A cluster of highly shared sequence variants was judged likely to represent a technical artifact of the sequencing pipeline. The classifier was reported to diagnose cytomegalovirus status with high specificity and sensitivity in both the original and validation cohorts. The 87-base-pair reads could not distinguish some IMGT-functional V segments, including TRBV6-2 and TRBV6-3, so those segments were excluded. A later analysis found that most CMV-associated TCR beta chains appeared HLA-restricted, with HLA associations seemingly driven largely by CMV exposure. Linkage disequilibrium might explain the correlated functional status among segregating V segments, but an unknown experimental factor could not be excluded. Sequencing depth was assumed to be roughly uniform across donors in the presence/absence analyses, though that assumption may not hold. HLA typing was unavailable for some donors at each locus, so association tests used only the typed subset. A total of about 150 TCR beta chains were listed by the study as associated with cytomegalovirus. Three of the identified cytomegalovirus-associated TCR beta chains were confirmed in vitro to be specific for cytomegalovirus antigens. Immune exposure information for the cohort was limited to CMV serostatus. According to a later analysis, TCR association rates differed among HLA loci, with DRB1 alleles showing the most associated TCRs and HLA-C alleles showing the fewest.

Reading from cysteine to phenylalanine, the CDR3 counts 14 amino acids. Left in the record is the CDR3 DNA by itself, 42 bases read in frame from the first base. CDR1 and CDR2, per the germline V gene, are SGHTA and FQGNSA. Trimming takes 0 bases from V and 5 bases from J, and the germline ends sit 10 bases apart. Sequencing was carried out using PBMCs. The TCR sequence derives from a male donor in good health and CMV-seropositive. The sequence links TRBV7-2 to TRBJ1-1; TRBD1 could be the D gene, as 6 bases match. The CDR3 loop reads CASSLARGRTEAFF. The DNA sequence follows: TGTGCCAGCAGCTTAGCCAGGGGTAGAACTGAAGCTTTCTTT.